This is a list of T cell receptor beta chains from one sample in a study of blood T cell repertoires in COVID-19. Profiled with immunoSEQ multiplex PCR; TCRdb holds only in-frame clones, not every one. The sample records 200,000 to 250,000 clones, more than 85% being singletons. The material sequenced was peripheral blood. Receptor source: a man between 60 and 75 years old with acute or convalescent COVID-19. Both conserved end residues are trimmed from each CDR3. Expanded clones get a size class; other rows say once, few or many, or leave the size out.

TRBJ2-2,10,TRBV5-6,few,ATYTATGELF
TRBJ1-1,13,TRBV4-1,-,ASSQVPGTRTEAF
TRBJ1-4,14,TRBV7-8,few,ASSWSTGRSNEKLF
TRBJ2-2,11,TRBV28,-,ATYRGGGGELF
TRBJ2-7,12,TRBV30,-,AWNPPGEDYEQY
TRBJ1-3,12,TRBV7-9,-,ASTILGTGNTIY
TRBJ1-6,12,TRBV6-5,-,ASSQGQGWSPLH
TRBJ2-3,15,TRBV6-6,-,ASSPQAGGGGTDTQY
TRBJ1-6,11,TRBV12-3/TRBV12-4,-,ASSSRGRIPLH
TRBJ1-4,13,TRBV19,once,ASSPSTGSGEKLF
TRBJ1-5,12,TRBV29-1,-,SAEPPGGPQPQH
TRBJ2-7,12,TRBV19,once,ASSAGTGRYEQY
TRBJ1-2,11,TRBV4-3,-,ASSQVGLYGYT
TRBJ2-7,10,TRBV6-4,-,ASKDRAYEQY
TRBJ1-1,13,TRBV7-2,-,ASSSRSSIDTEAF
TRBJ1-1,12,TRBV6-5,-,ASSLGTENTEAF
TRBJ2-1,14,TRBV5-1,-,ASSRAWRGAYNEQF
TRBJ2-7,14,TRBV6-6,-,ASSYSTGTGAYEQY
TRBJ2-6,15,TRBV19,-,ASMAGTGASGANVLT
TRBJ2-1,13,TRBV14,once,ASSPLGQGGNEQF
TRBJ1-2,13,TRBV9,-,ASSANQGLNYGYT
TRBJ1-6,15,TRBV9,-,ASSLHSGTSQNSPLH
TRBJ2-3,11,TRBV2,-,ASGGGSTDTQY
TRBJ2-7,13,TRBV28,-,ASSLLGRGTYEQY
TRBJ1-5,14,TRBV6-2/TRBV6-3,-,ASSYSSRGANKPQH
TRBJ1-1,13,TRBV6-5,-,ASSYSRSWNTEAF
TRBJ1-2,10,TRBV6-5,-,ASRRQGAGYT